This T cell receptor beta chain comes out of a study of blood T cell repertoires in COVID-19. Study-level information: Spain, Italy and the United States supplied samples that represented acute and convalescent COVID-19.

Authors' processing steps: Nucleated cell number was recorded as an estimate derived from reference gene primer amplification. Some clones are missing from TCRdb's copy, which holds only in-frame ones; the method was immunoSEQ multiplex PCR. The V and J calls and the clone size are those of that table, but D and trimming were determined from the DNA. Of roughly 100,000 clones detected, 75% to 85% appear once; the ten largest clones hold around 6.2%. Seattle-derived patients entered the study during active infection and were followed longitudinally. The length of the CDR3 is 18 residues. Germline V gene data show CDR1 as LGHNA and CDR2 as YNFKEQ. The V end was cut by 3 bases, the J end by 5 bases, with 22 bases between.

The sequenced sample was peripheral blood. The rearrangement uses TRBV4-2 and TRBJ2-2; D is ambiguous. The source is a man older than 75 with COVID-19, enrolled during active disease. CDR3: CASSQETGDLRKTGELFF. The DNA for the CDR3 is TGTGCCAGCAGCCAGGAAACGGGTGATTTGAGGAAGACCGGGGAGCTGTTTTTT.